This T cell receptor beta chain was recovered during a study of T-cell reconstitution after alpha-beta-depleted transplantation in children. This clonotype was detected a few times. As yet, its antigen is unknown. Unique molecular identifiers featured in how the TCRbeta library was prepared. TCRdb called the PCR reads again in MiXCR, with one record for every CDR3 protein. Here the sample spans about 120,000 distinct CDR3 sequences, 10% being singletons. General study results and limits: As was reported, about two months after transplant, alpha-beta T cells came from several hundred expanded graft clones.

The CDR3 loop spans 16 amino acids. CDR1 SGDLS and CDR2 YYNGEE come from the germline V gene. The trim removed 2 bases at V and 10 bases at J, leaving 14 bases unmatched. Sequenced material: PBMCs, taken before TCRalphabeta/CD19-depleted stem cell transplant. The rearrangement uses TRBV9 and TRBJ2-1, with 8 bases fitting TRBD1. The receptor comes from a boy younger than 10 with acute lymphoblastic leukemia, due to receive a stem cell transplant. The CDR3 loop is CASSVAGTGLQSEQFF. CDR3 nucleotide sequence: TGTGCCAGCAGCGTTGCCGGGACAGGATTACAAAGCGAGCAGTTCTTC.